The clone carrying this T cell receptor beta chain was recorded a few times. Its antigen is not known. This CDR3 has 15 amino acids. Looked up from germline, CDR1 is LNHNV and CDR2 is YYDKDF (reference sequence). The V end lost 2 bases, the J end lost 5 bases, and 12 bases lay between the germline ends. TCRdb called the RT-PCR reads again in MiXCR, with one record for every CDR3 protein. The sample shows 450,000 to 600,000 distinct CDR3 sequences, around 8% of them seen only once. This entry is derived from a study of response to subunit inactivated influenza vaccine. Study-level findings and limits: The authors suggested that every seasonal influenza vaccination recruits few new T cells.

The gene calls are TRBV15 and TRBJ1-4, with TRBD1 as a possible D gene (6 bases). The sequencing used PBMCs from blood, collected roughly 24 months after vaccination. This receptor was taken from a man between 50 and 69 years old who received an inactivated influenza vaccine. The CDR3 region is CATSRPGTQNEKLFF. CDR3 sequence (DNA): TGTGCCACCAGCAGACCCGGGACACAGAATGAAAAACTGTTTTTT.